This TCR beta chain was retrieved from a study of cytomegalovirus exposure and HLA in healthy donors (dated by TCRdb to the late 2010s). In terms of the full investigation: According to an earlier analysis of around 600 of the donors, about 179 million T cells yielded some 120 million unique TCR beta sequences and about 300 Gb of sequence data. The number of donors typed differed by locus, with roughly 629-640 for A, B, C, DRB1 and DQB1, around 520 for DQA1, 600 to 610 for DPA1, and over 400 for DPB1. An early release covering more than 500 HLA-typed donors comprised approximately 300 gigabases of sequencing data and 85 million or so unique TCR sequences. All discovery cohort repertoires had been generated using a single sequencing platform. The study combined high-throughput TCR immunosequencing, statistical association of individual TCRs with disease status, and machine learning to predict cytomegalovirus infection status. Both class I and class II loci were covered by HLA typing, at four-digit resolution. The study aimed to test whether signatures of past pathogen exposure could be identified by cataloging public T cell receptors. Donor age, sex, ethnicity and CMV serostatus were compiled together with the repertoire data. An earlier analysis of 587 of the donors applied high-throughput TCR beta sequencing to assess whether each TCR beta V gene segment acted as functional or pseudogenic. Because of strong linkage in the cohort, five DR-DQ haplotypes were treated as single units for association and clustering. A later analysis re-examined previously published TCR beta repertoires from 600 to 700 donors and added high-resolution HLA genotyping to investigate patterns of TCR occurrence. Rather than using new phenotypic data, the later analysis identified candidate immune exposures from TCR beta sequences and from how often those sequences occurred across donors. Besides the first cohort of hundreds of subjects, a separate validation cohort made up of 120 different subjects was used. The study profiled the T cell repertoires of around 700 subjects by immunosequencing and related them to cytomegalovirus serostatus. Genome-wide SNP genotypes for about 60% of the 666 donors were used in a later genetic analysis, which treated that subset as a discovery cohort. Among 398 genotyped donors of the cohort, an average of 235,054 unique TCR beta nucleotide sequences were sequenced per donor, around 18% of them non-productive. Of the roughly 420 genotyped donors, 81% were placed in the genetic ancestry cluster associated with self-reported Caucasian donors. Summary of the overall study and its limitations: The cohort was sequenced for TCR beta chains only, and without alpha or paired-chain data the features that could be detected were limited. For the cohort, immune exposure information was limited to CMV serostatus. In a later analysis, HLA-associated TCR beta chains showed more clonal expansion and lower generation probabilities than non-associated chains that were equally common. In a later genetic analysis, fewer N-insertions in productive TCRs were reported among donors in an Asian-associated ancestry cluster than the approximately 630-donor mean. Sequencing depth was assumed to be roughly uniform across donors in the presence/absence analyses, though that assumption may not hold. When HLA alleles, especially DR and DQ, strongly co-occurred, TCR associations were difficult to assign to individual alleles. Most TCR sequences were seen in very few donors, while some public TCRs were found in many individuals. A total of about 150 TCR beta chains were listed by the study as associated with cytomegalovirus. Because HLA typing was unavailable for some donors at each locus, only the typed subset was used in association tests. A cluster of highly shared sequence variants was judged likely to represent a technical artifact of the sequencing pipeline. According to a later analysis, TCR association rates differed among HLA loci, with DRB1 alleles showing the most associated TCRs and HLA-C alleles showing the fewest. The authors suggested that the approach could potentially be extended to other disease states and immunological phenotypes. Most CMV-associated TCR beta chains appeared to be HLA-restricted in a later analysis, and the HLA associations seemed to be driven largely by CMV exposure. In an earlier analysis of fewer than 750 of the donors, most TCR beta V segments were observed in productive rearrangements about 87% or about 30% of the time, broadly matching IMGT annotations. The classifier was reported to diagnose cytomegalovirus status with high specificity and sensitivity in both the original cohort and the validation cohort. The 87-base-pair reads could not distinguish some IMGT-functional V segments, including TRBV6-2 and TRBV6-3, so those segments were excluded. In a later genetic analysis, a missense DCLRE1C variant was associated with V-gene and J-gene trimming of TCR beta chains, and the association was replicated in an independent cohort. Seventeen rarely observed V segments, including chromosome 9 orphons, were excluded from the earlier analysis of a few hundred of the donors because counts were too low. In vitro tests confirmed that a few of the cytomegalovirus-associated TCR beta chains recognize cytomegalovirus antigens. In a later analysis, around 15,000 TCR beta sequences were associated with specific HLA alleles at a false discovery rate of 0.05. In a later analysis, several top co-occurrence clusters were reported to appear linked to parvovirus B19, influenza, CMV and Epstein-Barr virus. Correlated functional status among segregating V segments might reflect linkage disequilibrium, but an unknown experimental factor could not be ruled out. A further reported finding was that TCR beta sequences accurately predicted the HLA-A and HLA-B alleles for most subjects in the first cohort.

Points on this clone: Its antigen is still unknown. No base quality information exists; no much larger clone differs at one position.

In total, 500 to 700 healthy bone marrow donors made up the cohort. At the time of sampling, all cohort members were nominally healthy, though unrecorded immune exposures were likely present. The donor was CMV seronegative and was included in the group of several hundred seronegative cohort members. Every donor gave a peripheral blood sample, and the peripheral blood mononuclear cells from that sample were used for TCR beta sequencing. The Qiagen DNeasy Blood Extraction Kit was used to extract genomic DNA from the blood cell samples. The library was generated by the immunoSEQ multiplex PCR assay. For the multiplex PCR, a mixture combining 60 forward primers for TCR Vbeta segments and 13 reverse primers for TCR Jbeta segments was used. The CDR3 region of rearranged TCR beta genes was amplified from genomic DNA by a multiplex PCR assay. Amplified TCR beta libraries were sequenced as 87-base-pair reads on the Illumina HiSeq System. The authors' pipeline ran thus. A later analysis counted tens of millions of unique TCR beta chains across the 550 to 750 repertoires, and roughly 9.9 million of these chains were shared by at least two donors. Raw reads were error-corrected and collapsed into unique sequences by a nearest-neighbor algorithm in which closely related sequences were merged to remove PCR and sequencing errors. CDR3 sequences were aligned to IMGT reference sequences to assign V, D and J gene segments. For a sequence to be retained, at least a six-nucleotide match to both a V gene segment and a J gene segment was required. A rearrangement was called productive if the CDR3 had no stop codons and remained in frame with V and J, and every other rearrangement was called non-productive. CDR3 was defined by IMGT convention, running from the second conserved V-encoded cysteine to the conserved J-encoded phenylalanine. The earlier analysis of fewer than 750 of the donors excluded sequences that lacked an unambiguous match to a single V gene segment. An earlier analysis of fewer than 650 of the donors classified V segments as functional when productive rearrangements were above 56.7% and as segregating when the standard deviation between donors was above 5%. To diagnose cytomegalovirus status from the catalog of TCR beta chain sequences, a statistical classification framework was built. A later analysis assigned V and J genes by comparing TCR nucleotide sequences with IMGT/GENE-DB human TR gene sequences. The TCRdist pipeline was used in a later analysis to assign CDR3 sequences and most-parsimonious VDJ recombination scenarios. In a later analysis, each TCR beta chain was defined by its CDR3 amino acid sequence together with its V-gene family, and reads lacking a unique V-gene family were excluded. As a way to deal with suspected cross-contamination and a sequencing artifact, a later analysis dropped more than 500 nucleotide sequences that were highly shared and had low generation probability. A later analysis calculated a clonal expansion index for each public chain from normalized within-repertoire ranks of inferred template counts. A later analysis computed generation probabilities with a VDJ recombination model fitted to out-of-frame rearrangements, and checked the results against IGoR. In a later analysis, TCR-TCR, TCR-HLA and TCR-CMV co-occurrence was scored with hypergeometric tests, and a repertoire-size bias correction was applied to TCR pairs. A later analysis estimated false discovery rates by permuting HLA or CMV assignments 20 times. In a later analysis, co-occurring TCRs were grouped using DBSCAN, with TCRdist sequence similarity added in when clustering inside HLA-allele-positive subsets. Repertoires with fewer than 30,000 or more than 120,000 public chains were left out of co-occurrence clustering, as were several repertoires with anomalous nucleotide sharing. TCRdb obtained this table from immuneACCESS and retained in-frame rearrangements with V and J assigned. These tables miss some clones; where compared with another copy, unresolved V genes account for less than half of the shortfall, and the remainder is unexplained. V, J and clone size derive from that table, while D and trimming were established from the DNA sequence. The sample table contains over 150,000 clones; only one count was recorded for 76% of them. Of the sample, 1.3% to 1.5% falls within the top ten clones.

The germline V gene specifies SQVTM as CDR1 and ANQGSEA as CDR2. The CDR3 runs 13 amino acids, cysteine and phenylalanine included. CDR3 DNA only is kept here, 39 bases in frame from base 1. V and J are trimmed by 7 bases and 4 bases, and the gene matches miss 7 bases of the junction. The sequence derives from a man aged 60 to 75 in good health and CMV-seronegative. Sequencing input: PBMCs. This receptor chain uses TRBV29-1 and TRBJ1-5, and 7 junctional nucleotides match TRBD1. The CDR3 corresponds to CSAGQQGNQPQHF. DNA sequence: TGCAGCGCGGGCCAACAGGGGAATCAGCCCCAGCATTTT.